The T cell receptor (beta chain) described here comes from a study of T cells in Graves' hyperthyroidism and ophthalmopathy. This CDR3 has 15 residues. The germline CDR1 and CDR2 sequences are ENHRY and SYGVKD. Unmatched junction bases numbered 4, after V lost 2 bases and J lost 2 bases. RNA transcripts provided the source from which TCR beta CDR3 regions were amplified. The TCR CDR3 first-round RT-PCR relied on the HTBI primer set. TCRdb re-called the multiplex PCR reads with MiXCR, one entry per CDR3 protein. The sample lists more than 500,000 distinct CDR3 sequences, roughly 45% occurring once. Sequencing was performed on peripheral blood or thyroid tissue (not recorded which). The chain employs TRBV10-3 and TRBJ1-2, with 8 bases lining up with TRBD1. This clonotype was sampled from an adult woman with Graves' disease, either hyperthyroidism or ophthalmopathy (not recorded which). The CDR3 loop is CAISEGGQENYGYTF. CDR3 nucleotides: TGTGCCATCAGTGAGGGGGGACAGGAGAACTATGGCTACACCTTC.